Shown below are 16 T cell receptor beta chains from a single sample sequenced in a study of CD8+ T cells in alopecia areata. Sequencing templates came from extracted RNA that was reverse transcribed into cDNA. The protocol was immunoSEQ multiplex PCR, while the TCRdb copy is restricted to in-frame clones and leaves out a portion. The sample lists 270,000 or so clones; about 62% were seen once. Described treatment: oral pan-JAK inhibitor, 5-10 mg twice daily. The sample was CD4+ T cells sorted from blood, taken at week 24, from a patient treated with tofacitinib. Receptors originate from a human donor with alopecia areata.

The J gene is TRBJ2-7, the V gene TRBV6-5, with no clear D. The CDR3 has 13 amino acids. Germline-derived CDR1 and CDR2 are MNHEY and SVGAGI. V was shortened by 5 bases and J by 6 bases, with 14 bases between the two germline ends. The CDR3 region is CASSTYDGSEQYF. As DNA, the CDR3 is TGTGCCAGCAGTACCTACGACGGGTCCGAGCAGTACTTC.

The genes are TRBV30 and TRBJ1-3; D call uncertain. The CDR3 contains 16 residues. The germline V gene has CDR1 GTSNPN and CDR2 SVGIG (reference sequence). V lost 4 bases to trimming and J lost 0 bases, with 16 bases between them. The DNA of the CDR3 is TGTGCCTGGACGGGGTGGGGATCGGACTCTGGAAACACCATATATTTT. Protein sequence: CAWTGWGSDSGNTIYF.

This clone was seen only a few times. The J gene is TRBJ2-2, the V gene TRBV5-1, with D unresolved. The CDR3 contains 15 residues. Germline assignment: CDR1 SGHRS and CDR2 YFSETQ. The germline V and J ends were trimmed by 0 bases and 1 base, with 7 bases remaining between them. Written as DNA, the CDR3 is TGCGCCAGCAGCTTGGGGTATCAGAACACCGGGGAGCTGTTTTTT. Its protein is CASSLGYQNTGELFF.

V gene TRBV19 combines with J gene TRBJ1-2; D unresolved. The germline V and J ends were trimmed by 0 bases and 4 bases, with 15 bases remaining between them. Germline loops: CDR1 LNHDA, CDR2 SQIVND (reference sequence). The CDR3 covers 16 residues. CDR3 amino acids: CASSIDPYGLFYGYTF. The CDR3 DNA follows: TGTGCCAGTAGTATAGATCCTTACGGCCTATTCTATGGCTACACCTTC.

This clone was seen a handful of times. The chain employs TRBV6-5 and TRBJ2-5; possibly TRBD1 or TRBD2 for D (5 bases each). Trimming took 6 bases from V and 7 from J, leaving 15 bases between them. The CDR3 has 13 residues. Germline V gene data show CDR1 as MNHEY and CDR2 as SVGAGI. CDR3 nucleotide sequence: TGTGCCAGCAGACCCGGGACCTTTGGGACCCAGTACTTC. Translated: CASRPGTFGTQYF.

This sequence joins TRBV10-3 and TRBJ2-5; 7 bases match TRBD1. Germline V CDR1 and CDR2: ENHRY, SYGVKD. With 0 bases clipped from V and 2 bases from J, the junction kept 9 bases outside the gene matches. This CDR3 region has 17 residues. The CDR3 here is CAISESRTARGQETQYF. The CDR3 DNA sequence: TGTGCCATCAGTGAGTCCCGGACAGCCAGGGGGCAAGAGACCCAGTACTTC.

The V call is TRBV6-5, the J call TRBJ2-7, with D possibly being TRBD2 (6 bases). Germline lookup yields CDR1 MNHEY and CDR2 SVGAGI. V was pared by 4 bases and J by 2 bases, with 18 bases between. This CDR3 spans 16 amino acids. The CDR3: CASSSPGLGGAYEQYF. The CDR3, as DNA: TGTGCCAGCAGTTCCCCCGGACTGGGGGGAGCCTACGAGCAGTACTTC.

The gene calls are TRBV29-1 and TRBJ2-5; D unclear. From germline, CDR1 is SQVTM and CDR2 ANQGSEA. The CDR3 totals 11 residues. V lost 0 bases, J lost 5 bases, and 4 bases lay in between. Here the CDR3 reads CSVEEWETQYF. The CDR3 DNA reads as TGCAGCGTTGAAGAATGGGAGACCCAGTACTTC.

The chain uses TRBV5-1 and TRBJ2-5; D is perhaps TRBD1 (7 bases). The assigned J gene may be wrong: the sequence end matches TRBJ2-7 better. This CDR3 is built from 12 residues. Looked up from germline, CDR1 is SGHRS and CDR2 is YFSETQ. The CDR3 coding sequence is TGCGCCAGCAGCTTCAGGGGGGTCGAGCAGTACTTC. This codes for CASSFRGVEQYF.

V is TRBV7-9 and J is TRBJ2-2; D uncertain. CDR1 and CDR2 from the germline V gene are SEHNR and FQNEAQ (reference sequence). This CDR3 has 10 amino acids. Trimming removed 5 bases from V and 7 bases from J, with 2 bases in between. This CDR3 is CASSVGELFF. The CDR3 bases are TGTGCCAGCAGCGTCGGGGAGCTGTTTTTT.

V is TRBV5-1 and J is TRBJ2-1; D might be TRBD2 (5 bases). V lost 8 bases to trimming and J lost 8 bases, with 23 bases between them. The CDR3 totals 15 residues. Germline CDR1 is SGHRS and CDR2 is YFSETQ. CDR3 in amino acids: CASTILAGDADEQFF. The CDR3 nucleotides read TGCGCCAGTACAATACTGGCGGGCGACGCCGATGAGCAGTTCTTC.

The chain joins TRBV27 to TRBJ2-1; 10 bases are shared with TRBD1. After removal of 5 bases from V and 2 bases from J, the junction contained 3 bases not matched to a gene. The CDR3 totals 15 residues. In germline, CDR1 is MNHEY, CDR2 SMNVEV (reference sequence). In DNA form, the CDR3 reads TGTGCCAGCAGTAGACAGGGGGCGACCTACAATGAGCAGTTCTTC. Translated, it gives CASSRQGATYNEQFF.

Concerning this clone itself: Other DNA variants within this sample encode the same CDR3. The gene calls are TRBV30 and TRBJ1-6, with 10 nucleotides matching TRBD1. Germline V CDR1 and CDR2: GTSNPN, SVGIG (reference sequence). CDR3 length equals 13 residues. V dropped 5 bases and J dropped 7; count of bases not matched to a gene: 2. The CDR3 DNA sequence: TGTGCCTGGTCGGGACAGGGGAATTCACCCCTCCACTTT. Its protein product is CAWSGQGNSPLHF.

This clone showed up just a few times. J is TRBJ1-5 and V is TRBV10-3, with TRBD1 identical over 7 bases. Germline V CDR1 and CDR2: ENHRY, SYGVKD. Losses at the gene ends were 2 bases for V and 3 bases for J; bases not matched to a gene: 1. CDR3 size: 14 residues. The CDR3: CAISEDRVNQPQHF. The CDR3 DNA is TGTGCCATCAGTGAGGACAGGGTCAATCAGCCCCAGCATTTT.

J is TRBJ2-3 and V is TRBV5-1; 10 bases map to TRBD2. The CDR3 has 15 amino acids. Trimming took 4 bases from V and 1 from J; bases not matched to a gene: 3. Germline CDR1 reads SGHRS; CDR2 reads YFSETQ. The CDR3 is CASSAGTSGTDTQYF. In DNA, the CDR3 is TGCGCCAGCAGCGCCGGGACTAGCGGCACAGATACGCAGTATTTT. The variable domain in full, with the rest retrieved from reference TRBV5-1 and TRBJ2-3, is KAGVTQTPRYLIKTRGQQVTLSCSPISGHRSVSWYQQTPGQGLQFLFEYFSETQRNKGNFPGRFSGRQFSNSRSEMNVSTLELGDSALYLCASSAGTSGTDTQYFGPGTRLTVL.

CDR3 protein: CASSRDFYEQYF. Here the CDR3 DNA reads TGTGCCAGCAGCCGTGACTTCTACGAGCAGTACTTC. The chain combines TRBV14 with TRBJ2-7; D not resolved. This CDR3 region has 12 residues. CDR1 is SGHDN and CDR2 is FVKESK in the germline V gene. The V end was cut by 4 bases, the J end by 3 bases, with 7 bases between.